The clone carrying this TCR beta chain appeared a few times. Its target is not known. The sample comes from a study of response to subunit inactivated influenza vaccine. Study outcomes and limitations: The authors suggested that every seasonal influenza vaccination recruits few new T cells.

The CDR3 has 12 residues. V was pared by 4 bases and J by 5 bases, with 9 bases between. TCRdb redid the calling of the RT-PCR reads with MiXCR, one entry per CDR3 protein. The sample records about 780,000 distinct CDR3 sequences, 15% to 20% being singletons. The chain couples TRBV12-3 or TRBV12-4 to TRBJ2-7; no firm D call. The receptor was isolated from a man in his fifties or sixties who received an inactivated influenza vaccine. The input for sequencing was PBMCs from blood, taken 5 days after vaccination. In DNA form, the CDR3 reads TGTGCCAGCAGTTCCCCCCCACACGAGCAGTACTTC. Translation gives CASSSPPHEQYF.